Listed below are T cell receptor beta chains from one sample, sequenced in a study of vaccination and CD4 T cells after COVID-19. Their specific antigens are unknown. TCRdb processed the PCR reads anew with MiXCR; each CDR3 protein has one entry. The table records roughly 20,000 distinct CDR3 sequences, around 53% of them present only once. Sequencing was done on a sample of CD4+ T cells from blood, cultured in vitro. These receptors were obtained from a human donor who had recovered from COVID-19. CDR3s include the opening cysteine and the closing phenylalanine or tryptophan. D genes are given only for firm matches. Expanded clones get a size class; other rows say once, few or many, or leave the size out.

TGCGCCAGCAGCTACGGCGGGGTTAGGGGCGATGAGCAGTTCTTC CASSYGGVRGDEQFF TRBJ2-1 . TRBV5-1 .
TGTGCCAGCAGCCCGGGACAGTACGAGCAGTACTTC CASSPGQYEQYF TRBJ2-7 TRBD1 TRBV12-3/TRBV12-4 .
TGTGCCAGCAGTAAGTCGGGACAGACCAACACCGGGGAGCTGTTTTTT CASSKSGQTNTGELFF TRBJ2-2 TRBD1 TRBV28 .
TGTGCCAGCAGGCATAAGGTGGAGAACTATGGCTACACCTTC CASRHKVENYGYTF TRBJ1-2 . TRBV28 .
TGCGCCAGCAGCTTTGACAGGGGGCAAGAGACCCAGTACTTC CASSFDRGQETQYF TRBJ2-5 TRBD1 TRBV5-1 .
TGTGCCAGCAGTGGGCAGGGGCCCGGTCAGCCCCAGCATTTT CASSGQGPGQPQHF TRBJ1-5 . TRBV2 few
TGTGCCACCAGTGAGACCACAGATACGCAGTATTTT CATSETTDTQYF TRBJ2-3 . TRBV24-1 .
TGTGCCATCAGTGAGTCCGACCTCGGACCACATACGCAGTATTTT CAISESDLGPHTQYF TRBJ2-3 . TRBV10-3 .
TGTGCCAGCAGTTACCAGGTTGAAGCTTTCTTT CASSYQVEAFF TRBJ1-1 . TRBV6-5 .
TGTGCCAGCAGTGACTCGTACAGGGGGTATGGCTACACCTTC CASSDSYRGYGYTF TRBJ1-2 TRBD1 TRBV6-4 .
TGCGCCAGCAGCTTAGGGACTAGCGGGGGCTACGAGCAGTACTTC CASSLGTSGGYEQYF TRBJ2-7 TRBD2 TRBV5-1 .
TGTGCCAGCAGCCGCCGCCCTGGGGCAGGATCACCCCTCCACTTT CASSRRPGAGSPLHF TRBJ1-6 . TRBV3-1 .
TGTGCCAGCAGTCCGGACAGGAGCTCCTATAATTCACCCCTCCACTTT CASSPDRSSYNSPLHF TRBJ1-6 TRBD1 TRBV12-3/TRBV12-4 .
TGTGCCATCAGTGATTTAGGGGGCGCTAGCAATCAGCCCCAGCATTTT CAISDLGGASNQPQHF TRBJ1-5 TRBD1 TRBV10-3 few
TGTGCCATCAGCAGAACCGAAACAGGGGACGGCTACACCTTC CAISRTETGDGYTF TRBJ1-2 TRBD1 TRBV10-3 once
TGTGCCAGCAGCTTAAGTGGGTCTGGAAACACCATATATTTT CASSLSGSGNTIYF TRBJ1-3 . TRBV7-2 .
TGTGCCAGCAGCTGGGCGGGAGAGCAGTTCTTC CASSWAGEQFF TRBJ2-1 . TRBV11-3 few
TGTGCCAGCAGTTTATCGAGACAGTCCCAGGGCTACACCTTC CASSLSRQSQGYTF TRBJ1-2 . TRBV27 .
TGTGCCAGCAGCTTGCCAGGGGTCGGGGGACATCGGCAGTTCTTC CASSLPGVGGHRQFF TRBJ2-1 . TRBV11-2 .
TGTGCCAGCAGTTTAATTCCTGATAATTCACCCCTCCACTTT CASSLIPDNSPLHF TRBJ1-6 . TRBV28 few
TGTGCCAGCAGTGGGGATGGCGGGGAGCTGTTTTTT CASSGDGGELFF TRBJ2-2 . TRBV2 .
TGTGCCAGCAGCTTCGATCAGAGCAGCTCTGGAAACACCATATATTTT CASSFDQSSSGNTIYF TRBJ1-3 . TRBV7-9 .
TGTGCCAGCAGCGCCGGGACAGGGGAGGGCAATGAGCAGTTCTTC CASSAGTGEGNEQFF TRBJ2-1 TRBD1 TRBV5-8 .
TGCAGTGCTAGAGTGAACCCCAAGGGGGGGACTGAAGCTTTCTTT CSARVNPKGGTEAFF TRBJ1-1 . TRBV20-1 .
TGCAGTGCTAGCAGTAGCGGAACGTCCTACGAGCAGTACTTC CSASSSGTSYEQYF TRBJ2-7 . TRBV20-1 .
TGTGCCAGCAGTTTACAGGGGGCCGTGGGCTCACCCCTCCACTTT CASSLQGAVGSPLHF TRBJ1-6 TRBD1 TRBV28 .
TGCAGTGCTCCGCGAGCGGGGGAAGAGACCCAGTACTTC CSAPRAGEETQYF TRBJ2-5 TRBD2 TRBV20-1 .
TGTGCCAGCATCAGCTCGTCGGAGTCTGGAAACACCATATATTTT CASISSSESGNTIYF TRBJ1-3 . TRBV7-9 few
TGTGCCACCAGTGATTTGATGGCTCTACCAGATTCAATGGGGCTTAAATACAATGAGCAGTTCTTC CATSDLMALPDSMGLKYNEQFF TRBJ2-1 . TRBV24-1 .
TGTGCCAGCAGTTCGCGACAGGGCCCCTATAATTCACCCCTCCACTTT CASSSRQGPYNSPLHF TRBJ1-6 TRBD1 TRBV6-5 few
TGTGCCATCAGTGAACCCGGATCGGGACTAGCGGGAGTCGTTCCCTACGAGCAGTACTTC CAISEPGSGLAGVVPYEQYF TRBJ2-7 TRBD2 TRBV6-1 once